This TCR beta chain was sequenced during a study of blood T cell repertoires in COVID-19. At the level of the study: Samples taken during acute and convalescent COVID-19 were collected in the United States, Italy and Spain. Nucleic acid was either cDNA or gDNA, and it came from T cells, B-cell-depleted T cells, or PBMCs.

TCRdb's copy holds only in-frame clones and misses some; the assay was immunoSEQ multiplex PCR. Of fewer than 200,000 clones in the sample, about 83% were seen once. Germline V CDR1 and CDR2: MNHNY, SVGAGI (reference sequence). V lost 6 bases and J 6 bases, leaving 17 bases between the germline ends. This CDR3 is built from 14 residues. V is TRBV6-6 and J is TRBJ1-2; possible D gene TRBD1, 6 bases. This TCR was recovered from a man aged 35 to 55 who had recovered from COVID-19. Sample: peripheral blood. As DNA, the CDR3 is TGTGCCAGCAGCACCAGGCAGGGGAGCCATGGCTACACCTTC. This codes for CASSTRQGSHGYTF.